This T cell receptor beta chain stems from a study of OX40 agonist ivuxolimab in advanced cancers. Turning to the study itself: The study treated patients with ivuxolimab, an agonistic anti-OX40 (CD134) antibody. Partial responses were achieved by three patients, of whom one had hepatocellular carcinoma and two had cutaneous melanoma.

Germline CDR1 reads SQVTM; CDR2 reads ANQGSEA. Trimming removed 6 bases from V and 6 bases from J; junction bases left unmatched: 11. CDR3 size: 15 residues. Data came from immunoSEQ multiplex PCR; TCRdb stores just in-frame clones and leaves some out. The sample consists of just under 85,000 clones, more than 80% of them appearing once. This TCR was recovered from an adult with an advanced solid tumor such as melanoma, head and neck, liver or kidney cancer. The J gene is TRBJ1-6, the V gene TRBV29-1; 7 bases map to TRBD1. The sequenced sample was CD4+ or CD8+ T cells sorted from blood, obtained in a trial of the OX40 agonist ivuxolimab. CDR3 loop: CSVATGASGNSPLHF. DNA for the CDR3: TGCAGCGTCGCAACAGGGGCGAGCGGTAATTCACCCCTCCACTTT.